Each of the 16 T cell receptor beta chains below was sequenced from the same sample in a study of T cells expressing NK-cell markers. TCRdb re-called the 5' RACE reads and catalogs CDR3 proteins one per entry, DNA excluded. The record lists over 350,000 distinct CDR3 sequences, of which the ten most abundant hold around 10%. Sequencing was done on a sample of blood T cells: a sorted CD56 or NKG2C T cell subset, CD4+ or CD8+ T cells, or bulk PBMC T cells (not recorded which). The source of these receptors is a woman in her 50s in good health.

This chain uses TRBV5-6 with TRBJ2-1. Germline V gene data show CDR1 as SGHDT and CDR2 as YYEEEE. The CDR3 extends over 15 amino acids. CDR3 sequence: CASFTPLLRHNEQFF.

J is TRBJ2-7 and V is TRBV11-2; TCRdb's D call, TRBD1, is unchecked because there is no DNA. This CDR3 is built from 12 residues. CDR1 SGHAT and CDR2 FQNNGV come from the germline V gene. CDR3: CASSFRVYEQYF.

The chain couples TRBV12-3 or TRBV12-4 to TRBJ2-3; TCRdb gives TRBD1 as the D gene, but with no DNA this cannot be confirmed. The CDR3 has 16 residues. CDR3 region: CASRPAPIGYPDTQYF.

The CDR3 here is CASMASINTGELFF. V gene TRBV12-3 or TRBV12-4 combines with J gene TRBJ2-2; TCRdb's D call of TRBD2 is untestable without DNA. The CDR3 consists of 14 residues.

The chain employs TRBV15 and TRBJ2-7; with no DNA, the TCRdb D assignment of TRBD2 cannot be verified. The CDR3 extends over 16 amino acids. Germline CDR1 reads LNHNV; CDR2 reads YYDKDF (reference sequence). The CDR3 loop reads CATSRDGSGWMKEQYF.

The V and J genes are TRBV6-6 and TRBJ2-1; TCRdb outputs TRBD2, but without DNA this stays unchecked. In germline, CDR1 is MNHNY, CDR2 SVGAGI (reference sequence). This CDR3 is built from 17 residues. Here the CDR3 reads CASSKTSGRATHNEQFF.

The rearrangement joins TRBV29-1 to TRBJ2-2; TCRdb's assignment of TRBD2 cannot be checked, as there is no DNA. Looked up from germline, CDR1 is SQVTM and CDR2 is ANQGSEA. The CDR3 loop spans 14 amino acids. The chain's CDR3 is CSAVSLAYTGELFF.

The CDR3: CATSDRTSGNYGYTF. The chain joins TRBV15 to TRBJ1-2. The CDR3 has 15 amino acids. Germline CDR1 is LNHNV and CDR2 is YYDKDF (reference sequence). Full variable domain (outside the CDR3, taken from reference TRBV15 and TRBJ1-2): DAMVIQNPRYQVTQFGKPVTLSCSQTLNHNVMYWYQQKSSQAPKLLFHYYDKDFNNEADTPDNFQSRRPNTSFCFLDIRSPGLGDTAMYLCATSDRTSGNYGYTFGSGTRLTVV.

The chain's CDR3 is CSVDRGVVYNEQFF. The gene calls are TRBV29-1 and TRBJ2-1; TCRdb indicates TRBD1, and absent DNA this call remains unverified. From germline, CDR1 is SQVTM and CDR2 ANQGSEA. The CDR3 is 14 amino acids.

The J gene is TRBJ2-6, the V gene TRBV12-3 or TRBV12-4. CDR3 size: 14 residues. The CDR3 here is CASRRSSGANVLTF.

The chain recombines TRBV2 with TRBJ1-4. The CDR3 is 14 amino acids. The germline gives CDR1 SNHLY, CDR2 FYNNEI. The CDR3 sequence: CASRDGGINEKLFF.

The V and J genes are TRBV7-9 and TRBJ2-1. The CDR3 runs 14 residues. CDR1 is SEHNR and CDR2 is FQNEAQ in the germline V gene (reference sequence). CDR3: CASSLGVGYNEQFF. The whole variable domain, remainder taken from reference TRBV7-9 and TRBJ2-1, is DTGVSQNPRHKITKRGQNVTFRCDPISEHNRLYWYRQTLGQGPEFLTYFQNEAQLEKSRLLSDRFSAERPKGSFSTLEIQRTEQGDSAMYLCASSLGVGYNEQFFGPGTRLTVL.

The chain combines TRBV12-3 or TRBV12-4 with TRBJ2-3; with no DNA, the TCRdb D assignment of TRBD1 cannot be verified. CDR3 length: 14 amino acids. CDR3 in amino acids: CASSRDRGTDTQYF.

The rearrangement joins TRBV7-9 to TRBJ2-1; as DNA is missing, the TRBD2 call by TCRdb cannot be tested. The CDR3 extends over 17 amino acids. CDR1 SEHNR and CDR2 FQNEAQ come from the germline V gene (reference sequence). The CDR3 is CASSILSALGDDNEQFF.

This chain links TRBV4-1 with TRBJ2-1; TCRdb's assignment of TRBD1 cannot be checked, as there is no DNA. The length of the CDR3 is 17 residues. Germline-derived CDR1 and CDR2 are MGHRA and YSYEKL. The CDR3 reads CASSQGRTGGDYNEQFF.

The rearrangement links TRBV12-3 or TRBV12-4 to TRBJ2-5; the TRBD1 assignment by TCRdb is unverifiable without DNA. The length of the CDR3 is 15 residues. This chain's CDR3 is CASSPINQGQETQYF.